This T cell receptor (beta chain) was sequenced during a study of CD8+ T cells in alopecia areata. On the study more broadly: The study gave treated patients oral tofacitinib at 5 to 10 mg twice daily. Broader study findings: Lesional tissue from the scalp (especially in alopecia totalis/universalis) showed higher clonality than normal scalp.

Of note for this clone: Antigen: not known.

Extraction and reverse transcription of RNA yielded cDNA as the sequencing template. Here immunoSEQ multiplex PCR was the method, and the copy in TCRdb shows in-frame clones only, minus some. The sample has under 250,000 clones, more than 45% seen once. Researchers gathered lesional scalp punch biopsies and peripheral blood from patients with alopecia areata. The germline V gene encodes CDR1 ENHRY and CDR2 SYGVKD. V gave up 7 bases and J gave up 4 bases, with 13 bases separating them. This CDR3 region has 13 residues. The origin of this receptor is a human donor with alopecia areata. This specimen was CD4+ T cells sorted from blood, taken at week 0. The chain uses TRBV10-3 and TRBJ1-1; D might be TRBD1 (5 bases). The CDR3 reads CAIKGRVATEAFF. In DNA form, the CDR3 reads TGTGCCATCAAGGGCAGGGTGGCCACTGAAGCTTTCTTT.